Described below is a single TCR beta chain sequence and its context. Antigen specificity is unknown. Germline is not matched at one junction end, which may reflect a read error. 13 Jbeta primers and 60 Vbeta primers were used for the PCR. Repertoires were generated with immunoSEQ multiplex PCR, while TCRdb's copy carries only in-frame clones and drops some. Found here are roughly 180,000 clones, roughly 79% of them singletons; the top ten hold about 1.3%. This sample was included in a study of cytomegalovirus exposure and HLA in healthy donors. Study context: The roughly 100 million unique TCR beta sequences, from roughly 170 million T cells, were found by an earlier analysis.

Germline CDR1 SEHNR, CDR2 FQNEAQ (reference sequence). The length of the CDR3 is 14 residues. Study-wide results and caveats: In an earlier analysis, productive rearrangement rates for most beta V segments clustered near 87% or 30%. Specificity for CMV antigens was confirmed in vitro for three of the CMV-associated chains.

Sequencing used PBMCs. The origin of this receptor is a man younger than 40 in good health and CMV-seronegative. The chain joins TRBV7-9 to TRBJ1-1, with 8 bases lining up with TRBD1. The CDR3 DNA follows: TGTTCCAGCACTACCGGACAGGGCCCCACTGAAGCTTTCTTT. It specifies CSSTTGQGPTEAFF.